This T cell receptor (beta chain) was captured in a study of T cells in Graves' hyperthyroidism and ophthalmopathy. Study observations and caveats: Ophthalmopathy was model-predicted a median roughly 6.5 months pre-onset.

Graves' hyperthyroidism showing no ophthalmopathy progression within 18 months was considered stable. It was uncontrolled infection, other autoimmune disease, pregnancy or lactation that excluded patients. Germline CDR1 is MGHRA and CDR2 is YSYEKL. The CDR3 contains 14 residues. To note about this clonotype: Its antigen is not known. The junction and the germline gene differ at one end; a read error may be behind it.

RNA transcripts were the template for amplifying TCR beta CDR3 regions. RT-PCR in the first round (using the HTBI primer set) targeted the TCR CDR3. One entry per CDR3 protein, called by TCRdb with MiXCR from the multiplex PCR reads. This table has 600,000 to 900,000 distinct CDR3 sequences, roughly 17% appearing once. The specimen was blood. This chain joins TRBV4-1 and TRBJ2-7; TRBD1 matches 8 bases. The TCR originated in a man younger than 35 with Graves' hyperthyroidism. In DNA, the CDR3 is TGCGCCGGCAGCCAAGTCGGACAGGGAGTTAAGCAGTACTTC. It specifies CAGSQVGQGVKQYF.